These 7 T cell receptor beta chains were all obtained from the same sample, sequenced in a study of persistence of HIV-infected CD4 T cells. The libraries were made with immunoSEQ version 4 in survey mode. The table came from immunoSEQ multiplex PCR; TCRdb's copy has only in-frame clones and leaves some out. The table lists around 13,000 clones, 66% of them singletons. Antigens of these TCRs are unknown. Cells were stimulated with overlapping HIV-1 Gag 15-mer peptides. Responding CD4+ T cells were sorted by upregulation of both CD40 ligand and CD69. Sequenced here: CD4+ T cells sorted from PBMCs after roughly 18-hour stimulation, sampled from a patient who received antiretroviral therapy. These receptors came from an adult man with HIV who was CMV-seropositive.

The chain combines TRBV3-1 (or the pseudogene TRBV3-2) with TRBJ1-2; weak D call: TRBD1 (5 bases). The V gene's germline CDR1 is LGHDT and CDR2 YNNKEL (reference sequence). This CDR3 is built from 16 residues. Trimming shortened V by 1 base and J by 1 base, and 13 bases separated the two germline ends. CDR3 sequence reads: CASSQGGTGLNYGYTF. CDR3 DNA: TGTGCCAGCAGCCAAGGGGGAACAGGACTTAACTATGGCTACACCTTC.

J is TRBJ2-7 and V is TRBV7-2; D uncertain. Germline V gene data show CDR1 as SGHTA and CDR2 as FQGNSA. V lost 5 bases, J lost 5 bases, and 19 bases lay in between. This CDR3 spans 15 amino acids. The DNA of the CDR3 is TGTGCCAGCAGCCCGTCCAGGATGGTGTTCGACGAGCAGTACTTC. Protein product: CASSPSRMVFDEQYF.

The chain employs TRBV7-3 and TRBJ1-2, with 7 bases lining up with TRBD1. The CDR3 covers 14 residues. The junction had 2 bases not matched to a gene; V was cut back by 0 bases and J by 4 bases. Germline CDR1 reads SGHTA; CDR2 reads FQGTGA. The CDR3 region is CASSLTAGGYGYTF. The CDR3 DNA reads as TGTGCCAGCAGCTTAACGGCAGGGGGCTATGGCTACACCTTC. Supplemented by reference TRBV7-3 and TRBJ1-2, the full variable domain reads GAGVSQTPSNKVTEKGKYVELRCDPISGHTALYWYRQSLGQGPEFLIYFQGTGAADDSGLPNDRFFAVRPEGSVSTLKIQRTERGDSAVYLCASSLTAGGYGYTFGSGTRLTVV.

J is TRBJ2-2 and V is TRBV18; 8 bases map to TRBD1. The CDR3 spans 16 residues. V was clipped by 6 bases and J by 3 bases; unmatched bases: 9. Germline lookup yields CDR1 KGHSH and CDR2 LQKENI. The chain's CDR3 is CASSPGQGFYTGELFF. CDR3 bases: TGTGCCAGCTCCCCCGGACAGGGATTTTACACCGGGGAGCTGTTTTTT.

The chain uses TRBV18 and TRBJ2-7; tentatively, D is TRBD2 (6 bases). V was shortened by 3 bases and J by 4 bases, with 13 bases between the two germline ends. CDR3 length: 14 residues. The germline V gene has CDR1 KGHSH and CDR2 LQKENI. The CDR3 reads CASSPGGPKYEQYF. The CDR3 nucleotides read TGTGCCAGCTCACCGGGGGGTCCGAAGTACGAGCAGTACTTC.

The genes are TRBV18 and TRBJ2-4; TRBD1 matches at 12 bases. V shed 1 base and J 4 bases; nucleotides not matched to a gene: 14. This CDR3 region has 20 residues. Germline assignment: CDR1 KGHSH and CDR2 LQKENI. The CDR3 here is CASSPLPVTGTGGAKNIQYF. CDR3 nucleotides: TGTGCCAGCTCACCACTACCCGTAACCGGGACAGGGGGCGCGAAAAACATTCAGTACTTC.

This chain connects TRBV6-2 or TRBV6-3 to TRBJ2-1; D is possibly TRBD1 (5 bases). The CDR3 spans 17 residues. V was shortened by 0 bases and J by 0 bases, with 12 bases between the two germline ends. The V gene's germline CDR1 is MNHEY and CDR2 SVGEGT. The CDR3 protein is CASSYSRGTISYNEQFF. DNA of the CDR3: TGTGCCAGCAGTTACTCTAGGGGCACTATCTCCTACAATGAGCAGTTCTTC.